This T cell receptor beta chain came from a study of vaccination and CD4 T cells after COVID-19. Study information: Median time from COVID diagnosis to post-COVID sampling was roughly 100 days (35 to 161).

J gave up 2 bases and V 5 bases, and 6 bases lay outside the gene matches. This CDR3 is 15 amino acids long. Germline loops: CDR1 SGHVS, CDR2 FQNEAQ. The treatment here: approximately 9-day PBMC culture with coronavirus spike peptide pools or control peptides (ViraFEST assay). Positivity by PCR occurred from March to December 2020, a period that predated US Alpha, Beta and Delta variants. Oncomine TCR Beta short-read sequencing was applied to DNA from cultured CD4+ T cells. One entry per CDR3 protein, called by TCRdb with MiXCR from the PCR reads. The sample has 16,000 or so distinct CDR3 sequences; around 59% are singletons. Remarks on this clonotype: As yet, its antigen is unknown.

This TCR was recovered from a human donor who had recovered from COVID-19. What was sequenced was CD4+ T cells from blood, cultured in vitro. The V call is TRBV7-8, the J call TRBJ2-7; 10 bases are a match to TRBD1. CDR3 coding DNA: TGTGCCAGCAGCGAAGGACAGGGGGGACCCTACGAGCAGTACTTC. This gives the protein CASSEGQGGPYEQYF.